The T cell receptor beta chain under discussion was sequenced for a study of blood T cell repertoires in COVID-19. Turning to the study itself: Collection of acute and convalescent COVID-19 samples took place in the United States, Italy and Spain. From T cells, B-cell-depleted T cells, or PBMCs came the material, which was cDNA or gDNA.

This clone was observed a single time. As processed by the authors: Scientists estimated how many nucleated cells there were by amplifying reference gene primers. Produced via immunoSEQ multiplex PCR; TCRdb's table is partial and in-frame only. That table is the source of V, J and clone size, and D and trimming were worked out from the DNA. The repertoire includes roughly 140,000 clones, over 75% of them detected once, and 15% sits in the top ten. This CDR3 is built from 16 residues. Trimming removed 6 bases at V and 4 bases at J, with 16 bases between. Germline V gene sequence: CDR1 ENHRY, CDR2 SYGVKD.

The chain uses TRBV10-3 and TRBJ2-6; possible D gene TRBD1, 6 bases. Sequences were obtained from peripheral blood. This TCR was recovered from a woman aged 40 to 50 with acute or convalescent COVID-19. The CDR3 nucleotides are TGTGCCATCAGCCCAGGTGGTGGGGGCGGGGCCAACGTCCTGACTTTC. It codes for CAISPGGGGGANVLTF.